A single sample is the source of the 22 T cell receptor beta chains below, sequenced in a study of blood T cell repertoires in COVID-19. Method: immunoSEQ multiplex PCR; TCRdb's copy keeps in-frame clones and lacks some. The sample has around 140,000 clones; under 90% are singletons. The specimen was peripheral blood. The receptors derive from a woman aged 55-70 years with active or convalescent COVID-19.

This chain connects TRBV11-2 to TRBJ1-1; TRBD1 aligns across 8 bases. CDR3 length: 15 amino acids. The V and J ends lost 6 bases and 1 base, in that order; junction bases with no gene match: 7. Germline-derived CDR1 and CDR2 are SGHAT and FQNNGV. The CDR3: CASRLLTGGNTEAFF. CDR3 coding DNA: TGTGCCAGCAGGCTACTCACAGGGGGGAACACTGAAGCTTTCTTT.

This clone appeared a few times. The CDR3, as DNA: TGTGCCAGCAGCGCAAGGGTGTGGGGGGGCACAGAGACCCAGTACTTC. It codes for CASSARVWGGTETQYF. The gene calls are TRBV7-9 and TRBJ2-5; possibly TRBD2 for D (7 bases). The CDR3 sequence is 16 residues long. Germline assignment: CDR1 SEHNR and CDR2 FQNEAQ (reference sequence). Between the trimmed V and J ends, which lost 5 bases and 4 bases, there was a span of 20 bases. Full variable domain (rest looked up from reference TRBV7-9 and TRBJ2-5): DTGVSQNPRHKITKRGQNVTFRCDPISEHNRLYWYRQTLGQGPEFLTYFQNEAQLEKSRLLSDRFSAERPKGSFSTLEIQRTEQGDSAMYLCASSARVWGGTETQYFGPGTRLLVL.

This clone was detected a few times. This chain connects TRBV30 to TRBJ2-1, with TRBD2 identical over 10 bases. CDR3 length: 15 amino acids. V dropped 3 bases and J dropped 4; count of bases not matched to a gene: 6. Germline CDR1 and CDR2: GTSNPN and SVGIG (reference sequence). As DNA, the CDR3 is TGTGCCTGGAGGTCGATAGCGGGAGGTTACAATGAGCAGTTCTTC. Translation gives CAWRSIAGGYNEQFF.

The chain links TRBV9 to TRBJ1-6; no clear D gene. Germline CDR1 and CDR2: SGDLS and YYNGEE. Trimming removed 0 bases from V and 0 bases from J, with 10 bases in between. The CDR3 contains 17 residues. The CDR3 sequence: CASSVEPGGSYNSPLHF. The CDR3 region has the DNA TGTGCCAGCAGCGTAGAGCCGGGAGGCTCCTATAATTCACCCCTCCACTTT.

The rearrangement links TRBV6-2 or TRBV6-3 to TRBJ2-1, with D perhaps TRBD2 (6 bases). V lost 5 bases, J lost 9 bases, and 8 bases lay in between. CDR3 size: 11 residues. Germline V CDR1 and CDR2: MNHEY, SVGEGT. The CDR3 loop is CASSGGFEQFF. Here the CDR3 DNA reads TGTGCCAGCAGTGGGGGGTTTGAGCAGTTCTTC.

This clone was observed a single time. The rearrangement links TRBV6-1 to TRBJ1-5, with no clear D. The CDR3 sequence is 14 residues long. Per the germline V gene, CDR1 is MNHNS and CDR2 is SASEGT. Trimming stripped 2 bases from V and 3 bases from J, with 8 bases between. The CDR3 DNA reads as TGTGCCAGCAGTGAAAACAGTTCCAATCAGCCCCAGCATTTT. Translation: CASSENSSNQPQHF.

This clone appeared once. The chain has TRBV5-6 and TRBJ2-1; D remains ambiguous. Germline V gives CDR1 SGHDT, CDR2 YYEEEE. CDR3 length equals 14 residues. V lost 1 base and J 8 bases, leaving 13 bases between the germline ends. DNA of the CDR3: TGTGCCAGCAGCTTGTGGGCCCCATCCGATGAGCAGTTCTTC. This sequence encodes CASSLWAPSDEQFF.

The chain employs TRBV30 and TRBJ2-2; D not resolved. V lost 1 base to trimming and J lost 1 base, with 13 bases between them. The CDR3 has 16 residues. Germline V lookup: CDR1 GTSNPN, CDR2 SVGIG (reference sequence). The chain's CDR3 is CAWSDTLIVNTGELFF. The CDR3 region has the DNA TGTGCCTGGAGTGATACTTTAATCGTGAACACCGGGGAGCTGTTTTTT.

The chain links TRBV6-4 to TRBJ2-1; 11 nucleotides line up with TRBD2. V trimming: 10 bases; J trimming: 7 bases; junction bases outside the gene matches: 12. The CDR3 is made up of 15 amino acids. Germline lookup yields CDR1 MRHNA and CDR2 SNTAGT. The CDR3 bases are TGTGCCACCTCCACCGGGACTAGCGGCATAAATGAGCAGTTCTTC. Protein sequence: CATSTGTSGINEQFF.

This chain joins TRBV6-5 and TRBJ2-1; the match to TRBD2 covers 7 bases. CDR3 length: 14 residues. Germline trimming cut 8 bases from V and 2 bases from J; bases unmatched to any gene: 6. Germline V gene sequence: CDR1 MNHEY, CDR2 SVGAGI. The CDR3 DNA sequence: TGTGCCAGCTCGGAGGGAGGGCCCTACAATGAGCAGTTCTTC. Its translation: CASSEGGPYNEQFF.

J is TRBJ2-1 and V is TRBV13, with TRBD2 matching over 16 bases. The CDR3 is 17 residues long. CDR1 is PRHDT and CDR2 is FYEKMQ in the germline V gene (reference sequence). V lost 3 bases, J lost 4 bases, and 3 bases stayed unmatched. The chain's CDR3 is CASSFGTSGRDYNEQFF. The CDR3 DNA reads TGTGCCAGCAGCTTCGGGACTAGCGGGAGGGATTACAATGAGCAGTTCTTC.

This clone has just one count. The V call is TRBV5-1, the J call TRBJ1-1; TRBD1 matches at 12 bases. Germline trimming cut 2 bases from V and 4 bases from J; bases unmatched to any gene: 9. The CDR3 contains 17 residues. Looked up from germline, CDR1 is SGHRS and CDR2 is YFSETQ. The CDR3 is CASSLAGTGGLGTEAFF. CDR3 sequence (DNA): TGCGCCAGCAGCTTAGCCGGGACAGGGGGCTTAGGCACTGAAGCTTTCTTT.

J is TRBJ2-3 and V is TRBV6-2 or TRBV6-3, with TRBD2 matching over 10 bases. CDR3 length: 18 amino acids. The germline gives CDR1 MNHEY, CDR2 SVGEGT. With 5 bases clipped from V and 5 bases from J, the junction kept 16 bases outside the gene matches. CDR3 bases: TGTGCCAGCAGTCTCTCCCAAAGCGGGAGGGCCTCGGGAGATACGCAGTATTTT. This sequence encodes CASSLSQSGRASGDTQYF.

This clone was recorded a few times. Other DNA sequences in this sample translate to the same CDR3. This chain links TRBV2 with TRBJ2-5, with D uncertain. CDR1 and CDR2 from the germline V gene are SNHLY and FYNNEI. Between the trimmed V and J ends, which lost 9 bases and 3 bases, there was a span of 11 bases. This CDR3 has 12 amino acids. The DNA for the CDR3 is TGTGCCAGTTCGGTCCGAGAAGAGACCCAGTACTTC. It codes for CASSVREETQYF. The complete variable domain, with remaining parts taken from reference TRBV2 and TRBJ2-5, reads EPEVTQTPSHQVTQMGQEVILRCVPISNHLYFYWYRQILGQKVEFLVSFYNNEISEKSEIFDDQFSVERPDGSNFTLKIRSTKLEDSAMYFCASSVREETQYFGPGTRLLVL.

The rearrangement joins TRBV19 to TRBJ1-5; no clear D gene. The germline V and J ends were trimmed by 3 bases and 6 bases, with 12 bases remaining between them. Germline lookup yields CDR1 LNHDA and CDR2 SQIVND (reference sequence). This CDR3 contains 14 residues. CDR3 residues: CASSIPPSGQPQHF. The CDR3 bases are TGTGCCAGTAGTATCCCGCCCAGCGGTCAGCCCCAGCATTTT. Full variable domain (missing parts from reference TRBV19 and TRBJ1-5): DGGITQSPKYLFRKEGQNVTLSCEQNLNHDAMYWYRQDPGQGLRLIYYSQIVNDFQKGDIAEGYSVSREKKESFPLTVTSAQKNPTAFYLCASSIPPSGQPQHFGDGTRLSIL.

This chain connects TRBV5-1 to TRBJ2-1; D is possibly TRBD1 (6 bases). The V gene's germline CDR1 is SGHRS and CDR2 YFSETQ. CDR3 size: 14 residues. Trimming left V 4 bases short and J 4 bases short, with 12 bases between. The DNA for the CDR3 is TGCGCCAGCAGCCTACGACAGGCATACAATGAGCAGTTCTTC. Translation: CASSLRQAYNEQFF. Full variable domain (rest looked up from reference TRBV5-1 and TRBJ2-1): KAGVTQTPRYLIKTRGQQVTLSCSPISGHRSVSWYQQTPGQGLQFLFEYFSETQRNKGNFPGRFSGRQFSNSRSEMNVSTLELGDSALYLCASSLRQAYNEQFFGPGTRLTVL.

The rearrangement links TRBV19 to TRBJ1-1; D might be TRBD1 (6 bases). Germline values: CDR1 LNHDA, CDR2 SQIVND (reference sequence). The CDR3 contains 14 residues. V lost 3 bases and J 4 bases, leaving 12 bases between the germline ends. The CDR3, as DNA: TGTGCCAGTAGTATTATAGCAGGGGTCACTGAAGCTTTCTTT. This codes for CASSIIAGVTEAFF.

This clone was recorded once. The CDR3: CASSLEGGIYPGRYNEQFF. The CDR3 coding sequence is TGTGCCAGCAGCTTAGAGGGCGGGATCTATCCGGGGCGTTACAATGAGCAGTTCTTC. This rearrangement joins TRBV11-3 to TRBJ2-1; perhaps TRBD2 as D (6 bases). From germline, CDR1 is SGHNT and CDR2 YENEEA. V was cut by 0 bases and J by 4 bases, with 22 bases left in between. The CDR3 is 19 amino acids. Variable domain in full (rest from reference TRBV11-3 and TRBJ2-1): EAGVVQSPRYKIIEKKQPVAFWCNPISGHNTLYWYLQNLGQGPELLIRYENEEAVDDSQLPKDRFSAERLKGVDSTLKIQPAELGDSAVYLCASSLEGGIYPGRYNEQFFGPGTRLTVL.

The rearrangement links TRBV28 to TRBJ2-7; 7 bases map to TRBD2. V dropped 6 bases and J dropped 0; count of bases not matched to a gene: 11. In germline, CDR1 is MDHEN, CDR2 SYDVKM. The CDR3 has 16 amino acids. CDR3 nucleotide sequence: TGTGCCAGCAGACAACACCCGGGACTAAACTCCTACGAGCAGTACTTC. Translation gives CASRQHPGLNSYEQYF.

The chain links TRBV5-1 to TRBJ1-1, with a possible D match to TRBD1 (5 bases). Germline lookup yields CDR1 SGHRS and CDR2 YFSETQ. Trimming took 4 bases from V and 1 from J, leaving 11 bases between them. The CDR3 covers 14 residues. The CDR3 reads CASSPETENTEAFF. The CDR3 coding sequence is TGCGCCAGCAGCCCGGAGACAGAGAACACTGAAGCTTTCTTT.

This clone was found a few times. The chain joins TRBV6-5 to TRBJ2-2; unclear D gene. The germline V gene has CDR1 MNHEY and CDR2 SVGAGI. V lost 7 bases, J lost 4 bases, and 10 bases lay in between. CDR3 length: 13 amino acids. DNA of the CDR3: TGTGCCAGCACCCTCGGCGGCACCGGGGAGCTGTTTTTT. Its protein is CASTLGGTGELFF.

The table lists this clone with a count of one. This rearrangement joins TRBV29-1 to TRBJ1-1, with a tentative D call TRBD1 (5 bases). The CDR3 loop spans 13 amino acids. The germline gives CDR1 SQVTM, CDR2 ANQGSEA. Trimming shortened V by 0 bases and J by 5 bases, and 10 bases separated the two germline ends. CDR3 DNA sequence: TGCAGCGTTGAAGAAGCGGGGGGGACTGAAGCTTTCTTT. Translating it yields CSVEEAGGTEAFF.